These T cell receptor beta chains were read from a single sample in a study of T cell responses to AZD1222 COVID-19 vaccine. Sequencing was performed with immunoSEQ multiplex PCR; in TCRdb, only in-frame clones are kept and a portion is missing. The sample has around 150,000 clones, 92% seen once. The sequences come from peripheral blood, collected on day 0 of MenACWY control vaccination. The receptors derive from an adult in good health. The conserved cysteine and the conserved F or W are not part of the CDR3 here. Clone size is not always given. Where it is, it says once, few, many or a class for expanded clones.

-,TRBJ2-5,TRBV11-3,ASSSLRGGLQETQY
-,TRBJ2-7,TRBV6-2/TRBV6-3,ASSLGLAVYEQY
-,TRBJ1-1,TRBV30,AWSWSAEAF
once,TRBJ1-2,TRBV10-3,AISESSSSNYGYT
-,TRBJ2-5,TRBV6-5,ASSYGEREKGETQY
once,TRBJ1-4,TRBV7-2,ASSLDGTPNEKLF
-,TRBJ1-1,TRBV15,ATSRGQGNTEAF
-,TRBJ2-1,TRBV3-1/TRBV3-2,ASSHLGLAGGEQF
-,TRBJ2-2,TRBV2,ASISGKGTGELF
once,TRBJ2-1,TRBV2,ASSPWAIEGNEQF
few,TRBJ2-7,TRBV3-1/TRBV3-2,ASSVDRVYEQY
-,TRBJ2-1,TRBV6-6,ASRPPGLAGDEQF
-,TRBJ1-1,TRBV29-1,SGVIGVNTEAF
-,TRBJ1-1,TRBV27,ASSSAPSILLNTEAF
few,TRBJ2-1,TRBV28,ASRSPGGGYNEQF